The rows below give T cell receptor beta chains drawn from one sample of a study of T cell responses to AZD1222 COVID-19 vaccine. Measured with immunoSEQ multiplex PCR; TCRdb has only the in-frame clones, and not every one. The sample shows some 190,000 clones, approximately 92% of them seen only once. Sequenced material: peripheral blood, taken on day 0 of AZD1222 vaccination. The source of these receptors is an adult in good health. Each CDR3 is given with its conserved first and last residue. A D gene is named only where the DNA matches it firmly. Clone size appears in some rows only: once, few, many, or a class for an expanded clone.

D: TRBD1; size: NA; V: TRBV19; J: TRBJ1-2; CDR3: CASSIPPGQPNYGYTF; DNA: TGTGCCAGTAGTATTCCACCGGGACAGCCAAACTATGGCTACACCTTC
D: TRBD1; size: NA; V: TRBV10-3; J: TRBJ1-2; CDR3: CAIGNGDSSPYGYTF; DNA: TGTGCCATCGGGAATGGGGACAGTAGCCCCTATGGCTACACCTTC
D: TRBD2; size: NA; V: TRBV11-3; J: TRBJ2-3; CDR3: CASSPSGAGGQADTQYF; DNA: TGTGCCAGCAGCCCTAGCGGTGCGGGGGGGCAGGCAGATACGCAGTATTTT
D: NA; size: NA; V: TRBV7-9; J: TRBJ2-5; CDR3: CASSLAQGRETQYF; DNA: TGTGCCAGCAGCTTAGCGCAGGGCCGAGAGACCCAGTACTTC
D: TRBD2; size: NA; V: TRBV24-1; J: TRBJ2-3; CDR3: CATGTSDTDTQYF; DNA: TGTGCCACAGGGACTAGCGATACAGATACGCAGTATTTT
D: NA; size: NA; V: TRBV6-4; J: TRBJ1-6; CDR3: CASSDENSPLHF; DNA: TGTGCCAGCAGTGACGAGAATTCACCCCTCCACTTT
D: NA; size: NA; V: TRBV7-2; J: TRBJ1-4; CDR3: CASSLRTVATNEKLFF; DNA: TGTGCCAGCAGCTTGCGGACCGTCGCAACTAATGAAAAACTGTTTTTT
D: TRBD1; size: NA; V: TRBV7-6; J: TRBJ1-2; CDR3: CASSPRTGGDYGYTF; DNA: TGTGCCAGCAGCCCCCGGACAGGGGGCGACTATGGCTACACCTTC
D: TRBD1; size: NA; V: TRBV19; J: TRBJ1-6; CDR3: CASSIIQTGAYSPLHF; DNA: TGTGCCAGTAGTATAATACAGACAGGGGCGTATTCACCCCTCCACTTT
D: NA; size: NA; V: TRBV28; J: TRBJ1-2; CDR3: CASSFLGLRGRDYGYTF; DNA: TGTGCCAGCAGTTTCCTCGGACTCCGGGGGAGGGATTATGGCTACACCTTC
D: NA; size: NA; V: TRBV13; J: TRBJ1-3; CDR3: CASSTQNTIYF; DNA: TGTGCCAGCAGCACCCAAAACACCATATATTTT
D: TRBD1; size: once; V: TRBV4-1; J: TRBJ1-2; CDR3: CASSRTGYNYGYTF; DNA: TGCGCCAGCAGTCGGACAGGGTACAACTATGGCTACACCTTC
D: NA; size: NA; V: TRBV7-3; J: TRBJ1-3; CDR3: CASSSAGAFSGNTIYF; DNA: TGTGCCAGCAGCTCCGCCGGGGCCTTCTCTGGAAACACCATATATTTT
D: NA; size: NA; V: TRBV15; J: TRBJ1-1; CDR3: CATSREPLTVRRTEAFF; DNA: TGTGCCACCAGCAGAGAGCCGTTGACGGTTAGACGGACTGAAGCTTTCTTT
D: NA; size: NA; V: TRBV25-1; J: TRBJ1-1; CDR3: CASSDPTEGDTEAFF; DNA: TGTGCCAGCAGTGACCCGACTGAAGGGGACACTGAAGCTTTCTTT
D: TRBD1; size: NA; V: TRBV29-1; J: TRBJ1-3; CDR3: CSVDYRGGNTIYF; DNA: TGCAGCGTTGACTACAGGGGTGGAAACACCATATATTTT
D: NA; size: few; V: TRBV7-3; J: TRBJ2-7; CDR3: CASSLALGPYEQYF; DNA: TGTGCCAGCAGCTTAGCCCTCGGCCCCTACGAGCAGTACTTC
D: NA; size: NA; V: TRBV9; J: TRBJ2-7; CDR3: CASSGDSYEQYF; DNA: TGTGCCAGCAGCGGCGACAGCTACGAGCAGTACTTC
D: NA; size: once; V: TRBV12-3/TRBV12-4; J: TRBJ1-1; CDR3: CASRERGGTEAFF; DNA: TGTGCCAGCAGAGAAAGGGGCGGCACTGAAGCTTTCTTT
D: NA; size: NA; V: TRBV7-3; J: TRBJ2-3; CDR3: CASSSSGSSTDTQYF; DNA: TGTGCCAGCAGCTCAAGTGGCTCTAGCACAGATACGCAGTATTTT
D: NA; size: NA; V: TRBV5-4; J: TRBJ1-5; CDR3: CASSLGGSSNQPQHF; DNA: TGTGCCAGCAGCTTGGGAGGGAGCAGCAATCAGCCCCAGCATTTT
D: TRBD1; size: NA; V: TRBV6-1; J: TRBJ1-2; CDR3: CASSEGTPTGVRGYTF; DNA: TGTGCCAGCAGTGAAGGGACACCTACAGGGGTGAGGGGCTACACCTTC
D: NA; size: once; V: TRBV30; J: TRBJ1-1; CDR3: CAWSVTFGTEAFF; DNA: TGTGCCTGGAGTGTCACGTTTGGCACTGAAGCTTTCTTT
D: TRBD2; size: once; V: TRBV19; J: TRBJ2-3; CDR3: CASSIIAGAHGTQYF; DNA: TGTGCCAGTAGTATAATAGCGGGGGCCCACGGTACGCAGTATTTT
D: NA; size: NA; V: TRBV5-4; J: TRBJ2-5; CDR3: CASSLTGERETQYF; DNA: TGTGCCAGCAGCTTGACGGGAGAACGAGAGACCCAGTACTTC
D: NA; size: NA; V: TRBV5-1; J: TRBJ2-3; CDR3: CASSSGRAASITDTQYF; DNA: TGCGCCAGCAGCTCAGGTCGCGCCGCGTCGATCACAGATACGCAGTATTTT
D: NA; size: NA; V: TRBV19; J: TRBJ1-4; CDR3: CASSIRRTANEKLFF; DNA: TGTGCCAGTAGTATCCGTCGGACGGCTAATGAAAAACTGTTTTTT
D: TRBD1; size: NA; V: TRBV28; J: TRBJ2-7; CDR3: CASTGQGPYEQYF; DNA: TGTGCCAGCACGGGACAGGGACCCTACGAGCAGTACTTC
D: NA; size: NA; V: TRBV9; J: TRBJ2-1; CDR3: CASSVDNEQFF; DNA: TGTGCCAGCAGCGTCGACAATGAGCAGTTCTTC
D: TRBD1; size: NA; V: TRBV27; J: TRBJ1-5; CDR3: CASSLAGQGGNQPQHF; DNA: TGTGCCAGCAGTTTAGCAGGACAGGGTGGCAATCAGCCCCAGCATTTT
D: NA; size: NA; V: TRBV5-6; J: TRBJ1-3; CDR3: CASSFSGNTIYF; DNA: TGTGCCAGCAGCTTTTCTGGAAACACCATATATTTT
D: TRBD1; size: once; V: TRBV19; J: TRBJ1-2; CDR3: CASSRDRTYGYTF; DNA: TGTGCCAGTAGCAGGGACAGGACCTATGGCTACACCTTC
D: TRBD1; size: NA; V: TRBV19; J: TRBJ1-2; CDR3: CASSPGTGRTYGYTF; DNA: TGTGCCAGTAGCCCCGGGACAGGACGTACTTATGGCTACACCTTC
D: TRBD1; size: NA; V: TRBV6-5; J: TRBJ1-1; CDR3: CASSPGTGGYTEAFF; DNA: TGTGCCAGCAGCCCCGGGACAGGAGGGTACACTGAAGCTTTCTTT
D: NA; size: NA; V: TRBV5-4; J: TRBJ2-3; CDR3: CASSTRDGYTQYF; DNA: TGTGCCAGCAGCACAAGGGACGGCTATACGCAGTATTTT
D: NA; size: NA; V: TRBV28; J: TRBJ2-6; CDR3: CASHEAGANVLTF; DNA: TGTGCCAGCCATGAGGCTGGGGCCAACGTCCTGACTTTC
D: TRBD2; size: NA; V: TRBV7-2; J: TRBJ2-3; CDR3: CASSWISGGPDTQYF; DNA: TGTGCCAGCAGCTGGATTAGCGGGGGCCCAGATACGCAGTATTTT
D: TRBD2; size: few; V: TRBV27; J: TRBJ2-1; CDR3: CASSPGIAGVNEQFF; DNA: TGTGCCAGCAGTCCCGGGATAGCGGGGGTCAATGAGCAGTTCTTC
D: TRBD1; size: NA; V: TRBV4-2; J: TRBJ1-6; CDR3: CASSQLFTGAYNSPLHF; DNA: TGTGCCAGCAGCCAACTATTTACAGGGGCCTATAATTCACCCCTCCACTTT
D: NA; size: NA; V: TRBV19; J: TRBJ1-2; CDR3: CASCDGQFKGYGYTF; DNA: TGTGCCAGTTGCGATGGACAGTTTAAAGGCTATGGCTACACCTTC
D: NA; size: NA; V: TRBV27; J: TRBJ1-6; CDR3: CASWTLFSPLHF; DNA: TGTGCCAGCTGGACCTTGTTTTCACCCCTCCACTTT
D: NA; size: NA; V: TRBV2; J: TRBJ1-6; CDR3: CASGDGGNYNSPLHF; DNA: TGTGCCAGCGGTGACGGGGGCAACTATAATTCACCCCTCCACTTT
D: TRBD2; size: NA; V: TRBV5-1; J: TRBJ2-5; CDR3: CASSSAGGLGGETQYF; DNA: TGCGCCAGCAGCTCTGCGGGGGGCCTTGGGGGAGAGACCCAGTACTTC
D: NA; size: NA; V: TRBV7-9; J: TRBJ2-1; CDR3: CASSSGLGQFNEQFF; DNA: TGTGCCAGCAGCTCGGGACTGGGACAGTTCAATGAGCAGTTCTTC
D: TRBD2; size: NA; V: TRBV4-3; J: TRBJ2-2; CDR3: CASSQDLGTTNTGELFF; DNA: TGCGCCAGCAGCCAAGATTTAGGGACTACGAACACCGGGGAGCTGTTTTTT
D: TRBD2; size: NA; V: TRBV4-3; J: TRBJ2-1; CDR3: CASSQRGARNEQFF; DNA: TGCGCCAGCAGCCAGCGGGGGGCTCGGAATGAGCAGTTCTTC
D: NA; size: NA; V: TRBV20-1; J: TRBJ1-1; CDR3: CSASVQEGYTEAFF; DNA: TGCAGTGCTAGTGTCCAGGAGGGGTACACTGAAGCTTTCTTT
D: TRBD1; size: NA; V: TRBV10-3; J: TRBJ1-6; CDR3: CAISETGTGNSPLHF; DNA: TGTGCCATCAGTGAGACCGGGACAGGTAATTCACCCCTCCACTTT
D: TRBD1; size: NA; V: TRBV29-1; J: TRBJ1-4; CDR3: CSVAGTGNEKLFF; DNA: TGCAGCGTTGCGGGGACAGGGAATGAAAAACTGTTTTTT
D: TRBD1; size: NA; V: TRBV5-6; J: TRBJ2-3; CDR3: CASSRQGADSTDTQYF; DNA: TGTGCCAGCAGCAGACAGGGGGCCGACAGCACAGATACGCAGTATTTT
D: TRBD1; size: NA; V: TRBV27; J: TRBJ2-1; CDR3: CASSHTGGLPLPYNEQFF; DNA: TGTGCCAGCAGTCACACAGGGGGTCTCCCCTTGCCTTACAATGAGCAGTTCTTC
D: TRBD1; size: NA; V: TRBV10-2; J: TRBJ2-4; CDR3: CASSDPSGQGANIQYF; DNA: TGCGCCAGCAGTGACCCCTCCGGACAGGGGGCCAACATTCAGTACTTC